One and the same sample provided the 4 T cell receptor beta chains below, sequenced in a study of T-cell reconstitution after alpha-beta-depleted transplantation in children. This sample's TCRbeta library carried unique molecular identifier barcodes. TCRdb used MiXCR to reprocess the PCR reads, holding one entry per CDR3 protein. The profile shows about 240,000 distinct CDR3 sequences, around 11% of them singletons. Sequenced here: PBMCs from the stem cell graft donor, sampled from the stem cell graft. The receptor set was obtained from a human donor who donated a stem cell graft to a child with acute lymphoblastic leukemia.

This clonotype was seen many times. J is TRBJ2-3 and V is TRBV7-9, with TRBD2 matching 12 bases. The V gene end was trimmed by 3 bases and the J gene end by 6 bases; junction bases not matched to a gene: 10. Germline V gene sequence: CDR1 SEHNR, CDR2 FQNEAQ (reference sequence). The CDR3 spans 17 residues. Here the CDR3 reads CASSFRPSGRAKDTQYF. For the CDR3, the DNA is TGTGCCAGCAGCTTCCGTCCTAGCGGGAGGGCCAAGGATACGCAGTATTTT.

This chain's CDR3 is CAISESSLAGTNTGELFF. As DNA, the CDR3 is TGTGCCATCAGTGAGTCAAGTTTGGCAGGGACGAACACCGGGGAGCTGTTTTTT. This sequence joins TRBV10-3 and TRBJ2-2; a weak D match, TRBD1 (5 bases). CDR3 length: 18 amino acids. The V end lost 0 bases, the J end lost 0 bases, and 14 bases lay between the germline ends. Germline assignment: CDR1 ENHRY and CDR2 SYGVKD.

The chain uses TRBV7-9 and TRBJ2-7; D unresolved. Germline CDR1 and CDR2: SEHNR and FQNEAQ (reference sequence). There are 14 residues in the CDR3. V dropped 0 bases and J dropped 5 bases, with 11 bases sitting between them. The CDR3 DNA sequence: TGTGCCAGCAGCTTAGCCCCCCCCCGGGACGAGCAGTACTTC. It yields the protein CASSLAPPRDEQYF.

This clonotype was picked up many times. This rearrangement joins TRBV20-1 to TRBJ1-5, with 9 positions matching TRBD1. V was pared by 6 bases and J by 0 bases, with 6 bases of the junction left unmatched. The CDR3 length is 15 residues. The V gene's germline CDR1 is DFQATT and CDR2 SNEGSKA (reference sequence). The CDR3 here is CSAIQGARSNQPQHF. DNA of the CDR3: TGCAGTGCGATACAGGGGGCGCGTAGCAATCAGCCCCAGCATTTT.